The entry that follows covers one T cell receptor (beta chain) sequence. These data come from a study of control samples from healthy donors and cancer patients. Clones were sequenced by immunoSEQ multiplex PCR, and TCRdb holds only the in-frame ones, with some missing. Among 120,000 to 150,000 clones, approximately 93% were seen once, and the ten largest hold less than 6%. CDR3 size: 9 residues. Germline V gene data show CDR1 as SGDLS and CDR2 as YYNGEE. Trimming took 0 bases from V and 10 from J, leaving 1 base between them. The V call is TRBV9, the J call TRBJ1-1; D is undetermined. Sequenced sample: blood. The receptor's source is a man younger than 35 in good health. The CDR3: CASSVVAFF. DNA of the CDR3: TGTGCCAGCAGCGTAGTAGCTTTCTTT.